The 16 T cell receptor beta chains given below trace back to one sample, sequenced in a study of CD8+ T cells in alopecia areata. Noted treatment: oral pan-JAK inhibitor, 5-10 mg twice daily. Reverse transcribed after extraction, RNA yielded cDNA as the sequencing template. Sequencing was performed with immunoSEQ multiplex PCR; in TCRdb, only in-frame clones are kept and a portion is missing. Of tens of thousands of clones listed, around 70% were seen once; the top ten hold about 18%. Sequenced material: CD8+ T cells sorted from blood, taken at approximately week 42, from a patient treated with tofacitinib. These receptor sequences come from a human donor with alopecia areata.

This clone was detected only once. This CDR3 reads CASSGVTRPSTDTQYF. CDR3 bases: TGTGCCAGCAGTGGGGTGACTAGACCTAGCACAGATACGCAGTATTTT. The chain couples TRBV6-1 to TRBJ2-3; D is perhaps TRBD2 (6 bases). V was cut by 4 bases and J by 0 bases, with 14 bases left in between. The CDR3 is 16 amino acids. The germline CDR1 and CDR2 sequences are MNHNS and SASEGT.

The chain is built from TRBV27 and TRBJ1-1; 8 nucleotides line up with TRBD1. CDR3 size: 14 residues. With 7 bases clipped from V and 2 bases from J, the junction kept 6 bases outside the gene matches. Germline V gives CDR1 MNHEY, CDR2 SMNVEV (reference sequence). CDR3 protein: CASTQQGGNTEAFF. In DNA, the CDR3 is TGTGCCAGCACCCAACAGGGGGGAAACACTGAAGCTTTCTTT.

About this clone: A read error may produce the germline difference seen at one junction end. The CDR3 bases are TGTGCCAGTAGTACCCCGGGTCAACGAAGCAATCAGGCCCAGCATTTT. It codes for CASSTPGQRSNQAQHF. The chain links TRBV19 to TRBJ1-5; D remains unclear. Per germline, CDR1 LNHDA and CDR2 SQIVND (reference sequence). The CDR3 runs to 16 residues.

This chain connects TRBV5-1 to TRBJ2-1; TRBD1 aligns across 8 bases. This CDR3 is built from 14 residues. CDR1 SGHRS and CDR2 YFSETQ come from the germline V gene. V was clipped by 3 bases and J by 8 bases; unmatched bases: 7. The CDR3 DNA reads TGCGCCAGCAGCTCCCAGACAGGGGCGGATGAGCAGTTCTTC. It specifies CASSSQTGADEQFF.

The rearrangement joins TRBV19 to TRBJ1-1; TRBD1 might be the D (5 bases). Germline lookup yields CDR1 LNHDA and CDR2 SQIVND (reference sequence). The CDR3 extends over 13 amino acids. V lost 5 bases and J lost 3, with 10 bases in between. The CDR3 bases are TGTGCCAGTAGTTGGACGGGGGACACTGAAGCTTTCTTT. Translating gives CASSWTGDTEAFF.

The chain combines TRBV2 with TRBJ2-7; 7 nucleotides line up with TRBD2. The V gene end was trimmed by 3 bases and the J gene end by 4 bases; junction bases not matched to a gene: 15. In germline, CDR1 is SNHLY, CDR2 FYNNEI. CDR3 length equals 17 residues. The CDR3 spells CASSDPAEWREIYEQYF. The DNA for the CDR3 is TGTGCCAGCAGTGATCCTGCCGAGTGGCGGGAGATTTACGAGCAGTACTTC.

CDR3 amino acids: CASSPLTGYPNTEAFF. DNA for the CDR3: TGTGCCAGCAGCCCGCTAACAGGGTATCCCAACACTGAAGCTTTCTTT. This rearrangement joins TRBV5-4 to TRBJ1-1, with D maybe TRBD1 (6 bases). CDR3 length equals 16 residues. CDR1 is SGHNT and CDR2 is YYREEE in the germline V gene (reference sequence). V was shortened by 4 bases and J by 2 bases, with 18 bases between the two germline ends.

J is TRBJ2-7 and V is TRBV7-9, with 7 bases that match TRBD1. The germline V gene has CDR1 SEHNR and CDR2 FQNEAQ (reference sequence). This CDR3 contains 15 residues. Trimming at V came to 5 bases and at J to 2 bases, leaving 9 bases not matched to a gene. Written as DNA, the CDR3 is TGTGCCAGCAGCCCCACCGACAGGGCCACCTACGAGCAGTACTTC. Translating gives CASSPTDRATYEQYF.

Only a few counts were recorded for this clone. The chain joins TRBV19 to TRBJ1-2; D is unresolved. Germline V gene sequence: CDR1 LNHDA, CDR2 SQIVND (reference sequence). Trimming cost V 3 bases and J 4 bases, with 9 bases left between them. This CDR3 has 13 residues. The CDR3 is CASSMNGFYGYTF. The CDR3 DNA reads as TGTGCCAGTAGTATGAACGGGTTCTATGGCTACACCTTC. The whole variable domain, filled in from reference TRBV19 and TRBJ1-2, reads DGGITQSPKYLFRKEGQNVTLSCEQNLNHDAMYWYRQDPGQGLRLIYYSQIVNDFQKGDIAEGYSVSREKKESFPLTVTSAQKNPTAFYLCASSMNGFYGYTFGSGTRLTVV.

This sequence joins TRBV7-2 and TRBJ2-3, with D perhaps matching TRBD1 or TRBD2 (5 bases each). Germline CDR1 reads SGHTA; CDR2 reads FQGNSA. V gave up 1 base and J gave up 1 base, with 21 bases separating them. The CDR3 loop spans 19 amino acids. The CDR3 is CASSLVPLFSGRGTDTQYF. In DNA form, the CDR3 reads TGTGCCAGCAGCTTAGTGCCCTTGTTCTCGGGGCGCGGCACAGATACGCAGTATTTT.

In this sample, this clone turned up a few times. CDR3 amino acids: CASRQGKGGYTF. The CDR3 nucleotides read TGTGCCAGCCGACAGGGGAAGGGTGGCTACACCTTC. This rearrangement joins TRBV19 to TRBJ1-2; 8 bases map to TRBD1. V lost 9 bases, J lost 7 bases, and 7 bases stayed unmatched. The CDR3 has 12 residues. Germline V gives CDR1 LNHDA, CDR2 SQIVND (reference sequence).

The chain uses TRBV30 and TRBJ2-7, with D unresolved. Germline V lookup: CDR1 GTSNPN, CDR2 SVGIG (reference sequence). The CDR3 totals 11 residues. Trimming shortened V by 3 bases and J by 2 bases, and 5 bases separated the two germline ends. The DNA for the CDR3 is TGTGCCTGGAGCCATACCTACGAGCAGTACTTC. As protein: CAWSHTYEQYF.

This chain links TRBV7-2 with TRBJ1-2, with 9 nucleotides matching TRBD1. This CDR3 spans 15 amino acids. The junction had 10 bases not matched to a gene; V was cut back by 5 bases and J by 6 bases. Germline-derived CDR1 and CDR2 are SGHTA and FQGNSA. CDR3 amino acids: CASSRRGQGVNGYTF. In DNA, the CDR3 is TGTGCCAGCAGCCGGAGGGGACAGGGTGTGAATGGCTACACCTTC.

By share, this clone ranks as medium-sized (0.01 to 0.1%). V gene TRBV7-7 combines with J gene TRBJ1-5; TRBD1 is a possible D gene (5 bases). Germline-derived CDR1 and CDR2 are SSHAT and FNYEAQ (reference sequence). Trimming took off 5 bases at V and 6 bases at J, with 11 bases between the two ends. The CDR3 is 13 residues long. Here the CDR3 reads CASSPGAGQPQHF. The CDR3 DNA reads TGTGCCAGCAGCCCCGGGGCGGGTCAGCCCCAGCATTTT.

The chain recombines TRBV7-2 with TRBJ1-5; weak D call: TRBD1 (6 bases). Germline assignment: CDR1 SGHTA and CDR2 FQGNSA. V gave up 5 bases and J gave up 6 bases, with 14 bases separating them. This CDR3 has 14 residues. CDR3 bases: TGTGCCAGCAGCCTCTACAGGGAAGGTCAGCCCCAGCATTTT. It is translated as CASSLYREGQPQHF. Variable domain in full (rest from reference TRBV7-2 and TRBJ1-5): GAGVSQSPSNKVTEKGKDVELRCDPISGHTALYWYRQSLGQGLEFLIYFQGNSAPDKSGLPSDRFSAERTGGSVSTLTIQRTQQEDSAVYLCASSLYREGQPQHFGDGTRLSIL.

V usage is TRBV2 and J usage is TRBJ1-2; 7 bases are shared with TRBD1. CDR3 length: 14 amino acids. CDR1 is SNHLY, CDR2 FYNNEI, per germline. V was clipped by 3 bases and J by 5 bases; unmatched bases: 6. For the CDR3, the DNA is TGTGCCAGCAGTGATAGCAGGGGGGTTTATGGCTACACCTTC. Translating it yields CASSDSRGVYGYTF.